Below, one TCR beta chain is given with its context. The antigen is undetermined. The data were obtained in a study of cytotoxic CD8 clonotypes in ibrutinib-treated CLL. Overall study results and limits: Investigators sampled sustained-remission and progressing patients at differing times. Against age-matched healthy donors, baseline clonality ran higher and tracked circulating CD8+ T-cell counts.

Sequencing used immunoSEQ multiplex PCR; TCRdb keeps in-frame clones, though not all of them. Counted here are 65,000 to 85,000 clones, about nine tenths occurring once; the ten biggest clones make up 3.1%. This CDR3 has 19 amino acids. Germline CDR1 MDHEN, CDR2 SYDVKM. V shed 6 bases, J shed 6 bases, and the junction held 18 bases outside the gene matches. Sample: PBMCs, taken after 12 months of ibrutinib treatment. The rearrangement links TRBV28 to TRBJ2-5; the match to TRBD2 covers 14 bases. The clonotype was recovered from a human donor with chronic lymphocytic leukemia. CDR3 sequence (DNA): TGTGCCAGCAGCTCCTGGTCTGGGACTAGCGGGAGCCTCCAGAAGACCCAGTACTTC. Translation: CASSSWSGTSGSLQKTQYF.